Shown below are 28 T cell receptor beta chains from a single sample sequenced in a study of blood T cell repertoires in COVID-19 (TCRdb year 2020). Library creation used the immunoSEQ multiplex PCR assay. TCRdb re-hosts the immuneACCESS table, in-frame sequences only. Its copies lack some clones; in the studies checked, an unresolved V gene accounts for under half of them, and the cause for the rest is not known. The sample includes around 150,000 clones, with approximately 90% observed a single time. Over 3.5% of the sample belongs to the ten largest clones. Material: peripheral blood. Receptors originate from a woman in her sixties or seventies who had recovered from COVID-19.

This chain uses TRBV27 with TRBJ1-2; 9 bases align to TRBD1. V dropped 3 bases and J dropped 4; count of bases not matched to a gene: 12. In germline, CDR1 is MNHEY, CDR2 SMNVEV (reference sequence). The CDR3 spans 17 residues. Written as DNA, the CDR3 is TGTGCCAGCAGTTTCGGGACAGGGCCAGCCCAGAGCTATGGCTACACCTTC. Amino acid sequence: CASSFGTGPAQSYGYTF.

The CDR3 loop is CASSKFLSGQGTDTQYF. The CDR3 region has the DNA TGTGCCAGCAGCAAATTTTTATCGGGACAGGGTACAGATACGCAGTATTTT. V is TRBV21-1 and J is TRBJ2-3; no check of the table's D call, TRBD1, against the DNA was made. TRBV21-1 represents a pseudogene. This CDR3 is built from 17 residues.

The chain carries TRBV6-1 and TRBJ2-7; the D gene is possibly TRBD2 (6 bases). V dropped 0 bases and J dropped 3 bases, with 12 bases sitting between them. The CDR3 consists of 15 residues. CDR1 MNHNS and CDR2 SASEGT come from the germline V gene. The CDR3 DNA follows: TGTGCCAGCAGTGAAGCAGGCGGGACGGGCTACGAGCAGTACTTC. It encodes CASSEAGGTGYEQYF.

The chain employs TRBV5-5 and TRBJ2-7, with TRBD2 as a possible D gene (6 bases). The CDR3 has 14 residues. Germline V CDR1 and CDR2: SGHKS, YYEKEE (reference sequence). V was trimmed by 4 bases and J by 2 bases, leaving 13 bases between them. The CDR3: CASSGTGLTYEQYF. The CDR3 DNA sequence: TGTGCCAGCAGCGGCACGGGACTGACCTACGAGCAGTACTTC.

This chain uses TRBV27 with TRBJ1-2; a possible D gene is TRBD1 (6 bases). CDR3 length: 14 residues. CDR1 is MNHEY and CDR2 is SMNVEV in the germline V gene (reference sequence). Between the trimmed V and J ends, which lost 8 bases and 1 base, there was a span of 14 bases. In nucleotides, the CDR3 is TGTGCCAGCCGAGGTACAGGGCTTAACTATGGCTACACCTTC. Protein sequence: CASRGTGLNYGYTF.

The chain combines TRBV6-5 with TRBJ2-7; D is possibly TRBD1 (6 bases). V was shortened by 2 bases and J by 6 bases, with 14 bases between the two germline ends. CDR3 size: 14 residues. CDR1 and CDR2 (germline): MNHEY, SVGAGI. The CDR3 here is CASSYSTQGSEQYF. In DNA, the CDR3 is TGTGCCAGCAGTTACAGTACCCAGGGGTCCGAGCAGTACTTC.

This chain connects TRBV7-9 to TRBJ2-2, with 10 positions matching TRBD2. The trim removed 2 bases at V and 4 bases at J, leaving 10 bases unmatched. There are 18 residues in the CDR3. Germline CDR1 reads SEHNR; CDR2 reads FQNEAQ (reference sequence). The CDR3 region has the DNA TGTGCCAGCAGCTTACTACTCGGGACTAGCGACCTCACCGGGGAGCTGTTTTTT. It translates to CASSLLLGTSDLTGELFF.

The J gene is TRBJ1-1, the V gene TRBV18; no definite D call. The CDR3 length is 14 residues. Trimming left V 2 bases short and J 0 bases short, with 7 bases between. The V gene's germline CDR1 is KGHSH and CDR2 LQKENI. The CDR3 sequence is CASSPIALNTEAFF. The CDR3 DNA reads TGTGCCAGCTCACCAATTGCGTTGAACACTGAAGCTTTCTTT.

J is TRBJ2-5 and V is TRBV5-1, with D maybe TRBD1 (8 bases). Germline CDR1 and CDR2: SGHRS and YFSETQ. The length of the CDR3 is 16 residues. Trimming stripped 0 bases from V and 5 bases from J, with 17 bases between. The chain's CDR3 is CASSLAVTGEGETQYF. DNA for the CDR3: TGCGCCAGCAGCTTGGCCGTGACAGGGGAGGGGGAGACCCAGTACTTC.

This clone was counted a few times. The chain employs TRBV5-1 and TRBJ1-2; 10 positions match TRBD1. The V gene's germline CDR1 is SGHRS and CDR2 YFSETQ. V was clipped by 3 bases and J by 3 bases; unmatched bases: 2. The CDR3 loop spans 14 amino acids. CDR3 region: CASSWGTGDYGYTF. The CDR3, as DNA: TGCGCCAGCAGCTGGGGGACAGGGGACTATGGCTACACCTTC.

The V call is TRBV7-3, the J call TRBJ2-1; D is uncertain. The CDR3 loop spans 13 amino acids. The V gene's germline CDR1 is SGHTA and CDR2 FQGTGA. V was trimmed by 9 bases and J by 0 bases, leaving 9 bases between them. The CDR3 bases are TGTGCCAGTGCAGGTACCTCCTACAATGAGCAGTTCTTC. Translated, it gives CASAGTSYNEQFF. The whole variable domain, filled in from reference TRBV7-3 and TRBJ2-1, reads GAGVSQTPSNKVTEKGKYVELRCDPISGHTALYWYRQSLGQGPEFLIYFQGTGAADDSGLPNDRFFAVRPEGSVSTLKIQRTERGDSAVYLCASAGTSYNEQFFGPGTRLTVL.

CDR3 residues: CASRRRTGGYGYTF. The CDR3 DNA is TGTGCCAGCAGACGACGGACAGGGGGCTATGGCTACACCTTC. The J gene is TRBJ1-2, the V gene TRBV6-5, with 10 bases lining up with TRBD1. Trimming at V came to 6 bases and at J to 4 bases, leaving 5 bases not matched to a gene. Per germline, CDR1 MNHEY and CDR2 SVGAGI. The CDR3 length is 14 residues.

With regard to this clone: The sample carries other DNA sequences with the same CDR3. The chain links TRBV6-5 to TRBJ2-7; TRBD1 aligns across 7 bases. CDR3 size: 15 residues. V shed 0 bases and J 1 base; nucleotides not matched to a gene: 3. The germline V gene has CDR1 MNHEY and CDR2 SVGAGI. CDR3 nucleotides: TGTGCCAGCAGTTACTCTTCAGGGGGATCCTACGAGCAGTACTTC. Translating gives CASSYSSGGSYEQYF.

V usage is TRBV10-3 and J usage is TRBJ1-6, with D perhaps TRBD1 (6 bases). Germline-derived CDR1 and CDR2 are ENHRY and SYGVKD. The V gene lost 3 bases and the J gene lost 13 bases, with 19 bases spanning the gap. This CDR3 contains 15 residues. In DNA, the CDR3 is TGTGCCATCAGTGACCTCCGGGACACCGGTCTCCCCCTCCACTTT. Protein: CAISDLRDTGLPLHF.

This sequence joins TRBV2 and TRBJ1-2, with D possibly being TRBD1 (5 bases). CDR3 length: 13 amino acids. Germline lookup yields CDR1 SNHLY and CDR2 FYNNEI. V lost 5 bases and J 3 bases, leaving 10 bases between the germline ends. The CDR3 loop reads CASSLRVDYGYTF. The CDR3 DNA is TGTGCCAGCAGTCTCAGGGTTGACTATGGCTACACCTTC.

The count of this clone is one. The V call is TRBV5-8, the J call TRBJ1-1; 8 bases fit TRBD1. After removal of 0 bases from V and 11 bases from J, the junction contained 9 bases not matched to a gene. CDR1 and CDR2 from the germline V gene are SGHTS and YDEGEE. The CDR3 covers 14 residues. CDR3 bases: TGTGCCAGCAGCTTGGCGGCCGGACAGGGCATGGCTTTCTTT. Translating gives CASSLAAGQGMAFF.

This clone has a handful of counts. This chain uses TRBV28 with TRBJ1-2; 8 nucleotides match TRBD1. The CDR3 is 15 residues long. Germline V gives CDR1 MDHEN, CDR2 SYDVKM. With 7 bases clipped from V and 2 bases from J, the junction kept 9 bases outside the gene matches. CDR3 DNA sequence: TGTGCCAGCACCCCACCGGGACAGGTGAACTATGGCTACACCTTC. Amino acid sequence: CASTPPGQVNYGYTF.

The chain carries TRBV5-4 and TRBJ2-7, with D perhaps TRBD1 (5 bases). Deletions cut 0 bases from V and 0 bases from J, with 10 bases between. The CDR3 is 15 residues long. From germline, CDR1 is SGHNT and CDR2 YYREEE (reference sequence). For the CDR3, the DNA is TGTGCCAGCAGCTTGGGGGGCTTGATCTCCTACGAGCAGTACTTC. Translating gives CASSLGGLISYEQYF.

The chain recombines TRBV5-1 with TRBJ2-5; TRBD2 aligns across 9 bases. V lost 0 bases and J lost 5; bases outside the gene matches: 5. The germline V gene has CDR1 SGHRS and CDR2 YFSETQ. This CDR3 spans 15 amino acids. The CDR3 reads CASSLAGTSFETQYF. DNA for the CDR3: TGCGCCAGCAGCTTGGCCGGGACTAGCTTCGAGACCCAGTACTTC.

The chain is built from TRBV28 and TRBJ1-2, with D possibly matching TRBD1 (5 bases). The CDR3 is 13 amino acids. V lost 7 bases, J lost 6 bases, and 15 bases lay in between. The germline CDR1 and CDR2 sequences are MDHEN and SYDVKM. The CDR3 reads CASTQQVSHGYTF. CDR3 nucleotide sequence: TGTGCCAGCACCCAACAGGTCAGCCATGGCTACACCTTC.

The CDR3, as DNA: TGTGCCAGCAGCCAAGGTAGCCGGTACGAGCAGTACTTC. Encoded protein: CASSQGSRYEQYF. The chain links TRBV3-1 (or the pseudogene TRBV3-2) to TRBJ2-7; D is ambiguous. V dropped 1 base and J dropped 4 bases, with 8 bases sitting between them. This CDR3 is 13 amino acids long. The germline V gene encodes CDR1 LGHDT and CDR2 YNNKEL (reference sequence).

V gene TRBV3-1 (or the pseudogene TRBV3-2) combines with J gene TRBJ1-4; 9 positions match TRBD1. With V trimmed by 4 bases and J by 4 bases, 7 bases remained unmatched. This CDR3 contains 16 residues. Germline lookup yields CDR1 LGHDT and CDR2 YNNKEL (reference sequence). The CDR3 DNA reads TGTGCCAGCAGCCCCCCGCCGGGACAGGGTAATGAAAAACTGTTTTTT. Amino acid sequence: CASSPPPGQGNEKLFF.

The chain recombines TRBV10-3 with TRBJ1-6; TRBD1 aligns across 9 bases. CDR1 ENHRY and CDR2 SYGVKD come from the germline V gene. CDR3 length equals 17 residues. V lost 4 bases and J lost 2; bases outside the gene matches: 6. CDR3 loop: CAISGGQGSTYNSPLHF. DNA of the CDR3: TGTGCCATCAGTGGGGGACAGGGAAGCACCTATAATTCACCCCTCCACTTT.

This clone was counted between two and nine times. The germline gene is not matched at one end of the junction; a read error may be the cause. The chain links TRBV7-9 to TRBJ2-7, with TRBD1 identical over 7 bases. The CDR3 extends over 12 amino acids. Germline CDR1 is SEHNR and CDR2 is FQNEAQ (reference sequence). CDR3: CASSLGDSDRTF. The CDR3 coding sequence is TGTGCCAGCAGCTTGGGGGACAGCGATAGGACCTTC.

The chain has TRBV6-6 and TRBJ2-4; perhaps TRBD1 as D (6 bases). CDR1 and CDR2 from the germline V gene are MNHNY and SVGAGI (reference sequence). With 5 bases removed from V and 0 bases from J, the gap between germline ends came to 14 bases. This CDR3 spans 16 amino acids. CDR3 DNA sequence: TGTGCCAGCAGTGCGGACAGCTTTTTAGCCAAAAACATTCAGTACTTC. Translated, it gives CASSADSFLAKNIQYF.

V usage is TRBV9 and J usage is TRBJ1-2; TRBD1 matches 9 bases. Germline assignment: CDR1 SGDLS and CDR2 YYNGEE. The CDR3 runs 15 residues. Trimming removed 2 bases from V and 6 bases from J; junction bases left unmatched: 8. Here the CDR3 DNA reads TGTGCCAGCAGCGTCCTACGGACAGGGGAGGATGGCTACACCTTC. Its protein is CASSVLRTGEDGYTF.

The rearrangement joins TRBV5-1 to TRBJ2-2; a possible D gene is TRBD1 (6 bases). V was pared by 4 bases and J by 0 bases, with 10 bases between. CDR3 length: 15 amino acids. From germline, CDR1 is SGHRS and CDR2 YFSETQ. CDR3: CASSEGHSNTGELFF. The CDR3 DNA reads TGCGCCAGCAGCGAGGGACACTCGAACACCGGGGAGCTGTTTTTT. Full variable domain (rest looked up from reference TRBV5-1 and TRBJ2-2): KAGVTQTPRYLIKTRGQQVTLSCSPISGHRSVSWYQQTPGQGLQFLFEYFSETQRNKGNFPGRFSGRQFSNSRSEMNVSTLELGDSALYLCASSEGHSNTGELFFGEGSRLTVL.

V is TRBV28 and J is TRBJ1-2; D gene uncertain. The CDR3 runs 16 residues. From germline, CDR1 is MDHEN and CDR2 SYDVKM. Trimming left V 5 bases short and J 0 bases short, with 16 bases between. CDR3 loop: CASSPPSSRSNYGYTF. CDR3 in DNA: TGTGCCAGCAGTCCACCCTCGAGCAGGTCTAACTATGGCTACACCTTC.